A selection of T cell receptor beta chains follows, all from one sample in a study of T-cell reconstitution after alpha-beta-depleted transplantation in children. TCRdb called the PCR reads again in MiXCR, with one record for every CDR3 protein. The sample shows tens of thousands of distinct CDR3 sequences, 18% of them seen only once. The sequencing used PBMCs, mostly from graft donor cells, collected 60 days after TCRalphabeta/CD19-depleted stem cell transplant. The receptor set was obtained from a male patient under 10 years old who had a stem cell transplant for acute lymphoblastic leukemia, so the T cells may come from the graft donor. CDR3s include the opening cysteine and the closing phenylalanine or tryptophan. Each record gives: D gene, V gene, clone size, J gene, CDR3 DNA, CDR3 protein. The D gene is left open where the match is weak. Some rows have no size entry. The others give once, few or many, or a class for an expanded clone.

d_gene: .; v_gene: TRBV12-3/TRBV12-4; abundance: .; j_gene: TRBJ2-1; CDR3nt: TGTGCCAGCAGTTTCGTAGCGGACCCGGAGGATGAGCAGTTCTTC; CDR3aa: CASSFVADPEDEQFF
d_gene: .; v_gene: TRBV28; abundance: few; j_gene: TRBJ2-6; CDR3nt: TGTGCCAGCAGTTTCGCAGGGCTTGGGGCCAACGTCCTGACTTTC; CDR3aa: CASSFAGLGANVLTF
d_gene: .; v_gene: TRBV15; abundance: many; j_gene: TRBJ2-1; CDR3nt: TGTGCCACCAGCAGAGGAGACAGGCCCCACAATGAGCAGTTCTTC; CDR3aa: CATSRGDRPHNEQFF
d_gene: .; v_gene: TRBV5-1; abundance: .; j_gene: TRBJ1-1; CDR3nt: TGCGCCAGCAGCCCCCGGGCAGCGAACACTGAAGCTTTCTTT; CDR3aa: CASSPRAANTEAFF
d_gene: .; v_gene: TRBV4-2; abundance: .; j_gene: TRBJ2-2; CDR3nt: TGTGCCAGCAGCCAAGGGTGGGAGCTGTTTTTT; CDR3aa: CASSQGWELFF
d_gene: TRBD2; v_gene: TRBV20-1; abundance: many; j_gene: TRBJ2-1; CDR3nt: TGCAGTGCTAGAGTCGGAACAGGACTAGCGGGGGGGCTAATGAATGAGCAGTTCTTC; CDR3aa: CSARVGTGLAGGLMNEQFF
d_gene: .; v_gene: TRBV7-6; abundance: many; j_gene: TRBJ1-5; CDR3nt: TGTGCCAGCAGCCTCCAGATAAATCAGCCCCAGCATTTT; CDR3aa: CASSLQINQPQHF
d_gene: TRBD2; v_gene: TRBV5-6; abundance: .; j_gene: TRBJ2-1; CDR3nt: TGTGCCAGCAGCTTGTACCCTAGCGGGACCTACAATGAGCAGTTCTTC; CDR3aa: CASSLYPSGTYNEQFF
d_gene: TRBD2; v_gene: TRBV28; abundance: .; j_gene: TRBJ2-1; CDR3nt: TGTGCCAGCAGTTCAGCCGCGGGGGGGATCTACAATGAGCAGTTCTTC; CDR3aa: CASSSAAGGIYNEQFF
d_gene: .; v_gene: TRBV20-1; abundance: .; j_gene: TRBJ1-2; CDR3nt: TGCAGTGCTAGTTCAGTCGGTTTAGGTCTCGGCTACACCTTC; CDR3aa: CSASSVGLGLGYTF
d_gene: .; v_gene: TRBV3-1; abundance: many; j_gene: TRBJ2-7; CDR3nt: TGTGCCAGCAGCCGCATGACTAGCTCCTACGAGCAGTACTTC; CDR3aa: CASSRMTSSYEQYF
d_gene: TRBD2; v_gene: TRBV20-1; abundance: .; j_gene: TRBJ2-7; CDR3nt: TGCCGGGGGGTGGGTAGCTACGAGCAGTACTTC; CDR3aa: CRGVGSYEQYF
d_gene: .; v_gene: TRBV7-9; abundance: many; j_gene: TRBJ1-5; CDR3nt: TGTGCCAGCAGCGGGGGGGGCTTAAATCAGCCCCAGCATTTT; CDR3aa: CASSGGGLNQPQHF
d_gene: .; v_gene: TRBV30; abundance: few; j_gene: TRBJ2-7; CDR3nt: TGTGCCTGGACGAACCAGTACGAGCAGTACTTC; CDR3aa: CAWTNQYEQYF
d_gene: .; v_gene: TRBV6-2/TRBV6-3; abundance: few; j_gene: TRBJ1-2; CDR3nt: TGTGCCAGCACCGACAGTTATGGCTACACCTTC; CDR3aa: CASTDSYGYTF
d_gene: .; v_gene: TRBV10-3; abundance: few; j_gene: TRBJ1-1; CDR3nt: TGTGCCATCAGTGGGCAGCCGAACACTGAAGCTTTCTTT; CDR3aa: CAISGQPNTEAFF
d_gene: .; v_gene: TRBV29-1; abundance: few; j_gene: TRBJ1-1; CDR3nt: TGCAGCGTTGCTAGGGGTGGCGGCACTGAAGCTTTCTTT; CDR3aa: CSVARGGGTEAFF
d_gene: TRBD1; v_gene: TRBV7-2; abundance: once; j_gene: TRBJ2-7; CDR3nt: TGTGCCAGCAGCTCCCGGGACAGGTCCTACGAGCAGTACTTC; CDR3aa: CASSSRDRSYEQYF
d_gene: .; v_gene: TRBV7-9; abundance: once; j_gene: TRBJ1-3; CDR3nt: TGTGCCAGCATCGCGGTCCGGGTCGGAAACACCATATATTTT; CDR3aa: CASIAVRVGNTIYF
d_gene: .; v_gene: TRBV6-1; abundance: once; j_gene: TRBJ2-2; CDR3nt: TGTGCCAGCATCCCACCTGGAGTAGGGGATGCCGGGGAGCTGTTTTTT; CDR3aa: CASIPPGVGDAGELFF
d_gene: TRBD1; v_gene: TRBV25-1; abundance: .; j_gene: TRBJ1-1; CDR3nt: TGTGCCAGCAGTACTACAGGGGACACTGAAGCTTTCTTT; CDR3aa: CASSTTGDTEAFF
d_gene: .; v_gene: TRBV28; abundance: many; j_gene: TRBJ1-6; CDR3nt: TGTGCCAGCAGTTTATGGGGCTCCTATAATTCACCCCTCCACTTT; CDR3aa: CASSLWGSYNSPLHF
d_gene: TRBD2; v_gene: TRBV28; abundance: .; j_gene: TRBJ2-7; CDR3nt: TGTGCCAGCAGTCAATCTAGCGGGAGGCCCTACGAGCAGTACTTC; CDR3aa: CASSQSSGRPYEQYF
d_gene: .; v_gene: TRBV9; abundance: many; j_gene: TRBJ1-2; CDR3nt: TGTGCCAGCAGCGTAGACCTTGGACAGATCTATGGCTACACCTTC; CDR3aa: CASSVDLGQIYGYTF
d_gene: TRBD1; v_gene: TRBV28; abundance: .; j_gene: TRBJ1-2; CDR3nt: TGTGCCAGCAGCCGGGGACAGGGCTATGGCTACACCTTC; CDR3aa: CASSRGQGYGYTF
d_gene: .; v_gene: TRBV2; abundance: .; j_gene: TRBJ2-1; CDR3nt: TGTGCCAGTTGGGGGAATGAGCAGTTCTTC; CDR3aa: CASWGNEQFF
d_gene: .; v_gene: TRBV12-3/TRBV12-4; abundance: .; j_gene: TRBJ1-3; CDR3nt: TGTGCCAGCATCAGGGTAGGGGACACCATATATTTT; CDR3aa: CASIRVGDTIYF
d_gene: .; v_gene: TRBV28; abundance: few; j_gene: TRBJ2-1; CDR3nt: TGTGCCAGCAGTTTCCAAAAGACTAGTTTCCCTGAGCAGTTCTTC; CDR3aa: CASSFQKTSFPEQFF
d_gene: .; v_gene: TRBV7-9; abundance: many; j_gene: TRBJ2-5; CDR3nt: TGTGCCAGCAGCCATGGGACAAGCCAAGAGACCCAGTACTTC; CDR3aa: CASSHGTSQETQYF
d_gene: .; v_gene: TRBV20-1; abundance: many; j_gene: TRBJ1-1; CDR3nt: TGCAGTGCTTCACAACCTATACCTACCACTGAAGCTTTCTTT; CDR3aa: CSASQPIPTTEAFF
d_gene: .; v_gene: TRBV21-1; abundance: few; j_gene: TRBJ2-7; CDR3nt: TGTGCCAGCAGCACGGGACTAGCGGGAATTGAGCAGTACTTC; CDR3aa: CASSTGLAGIEQYF
d_gene: TRBD1; v_gene: TRBV3-1; abundance: few; j_gene: TRBJ1-2; CDR3nt: TGTGCCAGCAGCCAAAGCCCTCCGGGACAGGGGTCTGGCTACACCTTC; CDR3aa: CASSQSPPGQGSGYTF
d_gene: TRBD1; v_gene: TRBV12-3/TRBV12-4; abundance: many; j_gene: TRBJ2-7; CDR3nt: TGTGCCAGCAGTTTAACACAGGGGATCGACGAGCAGTACTTC; CDR3aa: CASSLTQGIDEQYF
d_gene: TRBD2; v_gene: TRBV29-1; abundance: many; j_gene: TRBJ2-5; CDR3nt: TGCAGCGTTGGGACTAGCGGGACCCAAGAGACCCAGTACTTC; CDR3aa: CSVGTSGTQETQYF
d_gene: TRBD1; v_gene: TRBV27; abundance: many; j_gene: TRBJ2-7; CDR3nt: TGTGCCAGCAGTTTAACTGGCAGGGGGAGCTCCTACGAGCAGTACTTC; CDR3aa: CASSLTGRGSSYEQYF
d_gene: .; v_gene: TRBV4-1; abundance: .; j_gene: TRBJ2-1; CDR3nt: TGCGCCAGCAGCCATCCCGGGCGGGCCGAATACAATGAGCAGTTCTTC; CDR3aa: CASSHPGRAEYNEQFF
d_gene: TRBD2; v_gene: TRBV20-1; abundance: .; j_gene: TRBJ2-1; CDR3nt: TGCAGTGCTAGAGATAATCGGCGGGGGAGCTCCTACAATGAGCAGTTCTTC; CDR3aa: CSARDNRRGSSYNEQFF
d_gene: TRBD1; v_gene: TRBV5-6; abundance: many; j_gene: TRBJ2-2; CDR3nt: TGTGCCAGCAGACCCGGGACAGGGAGTCTCTACACCGGGGAGCTGTTTTTT; CDR3aa: CASRPGTGSLYTGELFF
d_gene: .; v_gene: TRBV20-1; abundance: .; j_gene: TRBJ2-1; CDR3nt: TGCAGTGCTAGGGGGACCGGGGGCCTCTCACATGAGCAGTTCTTC; CDR3aa: CSARGTGGLSHEQFF
d_gene: TRBD1; v_gene: TRBV20-1; abundance: few; j_gene: TRBJ2-7; CDR3nt: TGCAGTGTCCCGGGACAGGGAACGTACGAGCAGTACTTC; CDR3aa: CSVPGQGTYEQYF
d_gene: .; v_gene: TRBV4-3; abundance: few; j_gene: TRBJ1-4; CDR3nt: TGCGCCAGCAGCCTGGGCGGGGGCACGCAGGAAAAACTGTTTTTT; CDR3aa: CASSLGGGTQEKLFF
d_gene: .; v_gene: TRBV7-2; abundance: .; j_gene: TRBJ2-5; CDR3nt: TGTGCCAGCAGCTTCCCTAGCGCTACCCTCCAAGAGACCCAGTACTTC; CDR3aa: CASSFPSATLQETQYF
d_gene: .; v_gene: TRBV20-1; abundance: many; j_gene: TRBJ2-2; CDR3nt: TGCAGTGCTATTGGGGATAGCACCGGGGAGCTGTTTTTT; CDR3aa: CSAIGDSTGELFF
d_gene: .; v_gene: TRBV25-1; abundance: many; j_gene: TRBJ2-2; CDR3nt: TGTGCCAGCAGTGATTCCAACACCGGGGAGCTGTTTTTT; CDR3aa: CASSDSNTGELFF
d_gene: .; v_gene: TRBV6-5; abundance: .; j_gene: TRBJ1-2; CDR3nt: TGTGCCACGGGGGTCTTTGATGGCTACACCTTC; CDR3aa: CATGVFDGYTF
d_gene: .; v_gene: TRBV6-5; abundance: .; j_gene: TRBJ2-7; CDR3nt: TGTGCCAGCAGCTATACGCTGGGTCTAGAACACGAGCAGTACTTC; CDR3aa: CASSYTLGLEHEQYF
d_gene: TRBD2; v_gene: TRBV3-1; abundance: many; j_gene: TRBJ2-1; CDR3nt: TGTGCCAGCAGCCCTTCCAGCGGGGGGGCTATTGAGCAGTTCTTC; CDR3aa: CASSPSSGGAIEQFF
d_gene: TRBD2; v_gene: TRBV27; abundance: many; j_gene: TRBJ2-1; CDR3nt: TGTGCCAGCAGTTTAAGCGGGAGGTGGGCAGATGAGCAGTTCTTC; CDR3aa: CASSLSGRWADEQFF
d_gene: .; v_gene: TRBV7-2; abundance: few; j_gene: TRBJ2-7; CDR3nt: TGTGCCAGCACGACGCCGGCTGTGTCCTACGAGCAGTACTTC; CDR3aa: CASTTPAVSYEQYF
d_gene: .; v_gene: TRBV12-3/TRBV12-4; abundance: many; j_gene: TRBJ2-3; CDR3nt: TGTGCCAGCACCCTGGGTCCGGGGCCAGATACGCAGTATTTT; CDR3aa: CASTLGPGPDTQYF
d_gene: .; v_gene: TRBV5-1; abundance: .; j_gene: TRBJ2-5; CDR3nt: TGCGCCAGCAGCTTCACCGAAGAGACCCAGTACTTC; CDR3aa: CASSFTEETQYF
d_gene: .; v_gene: TRBV7-9; abundance: few; j_gene: TRBJ1-2; CDR3nt: TGTGCCAGCAGCTTATGGCCGAATGGACAGTCTGGCTACACCTTC; CDR3aa: CASSLWPNGQSGYTF
d_gene: TRBD1; v_gene: TRBV5-6; abundance: .; j_gene: TRBJ2-7; CDR3nt: TGTGCCAGCAGCTTGGGGGCCGGGACAGGTGGGTCCGAGCAGTACTTC; CDR3aa: CASSLGAGTGGSEQYF